This TCR beta chain was recovered during a study of blood T cell repertoires in COVID-19. Whole-study context: Some COVID-19 samples were acute and others convalescent; all came from the United States, Italy and Spain. T cells, B-cell-depleted T cells, or PBMCs supplied cDNA or gDNA.

As processed by the authors: How many nucleated cells were present was estimated from reference gene primer amplification. Produced via immunoSEQ multiplex PCR; TCRdb's table is partial and in-frame only. The V and J calls and clone size were taken over from that table, and D and trimming were inferred from the DNA. The sample holds approximately 96,000 clones, approximately 90% seen once. Followed longitudinally, the Seattle patients had been enrolled during active infection. The sequenced sample consisted of peripheral blood. The origin of this receptor is a human donor with COVID-19, enrolled during active disease. The donor label of this sample is uncertain.

The CDR3 coding sequence is TGTGCCAGCAGCGGCGAGACAGGGGCGACCTACGAGCAGTACTTC. This codes for CASSGETGATYEQYF. The chain uses TRBV11-3 and TRBJ2-7; 8 positions agree with TRBD1. CDR3 length equals 15 residues. In germline, CDR1 is SGHNT, CDR2 YENEEA. The V segment lost 5 bases and the J segment 2 bases; nucleotides outside the gene matches: 8.